This T cell receptor beta chain was retrieved from a study of blood T cell repertoires in COVID-19. The CDR3 is 15 amino acids. Looked up from germline, CDR1 is MGHRA and CDR2 is YSYEKL. After removal of 6 bases from V and 5 bases from J, the junction contained 8 bases not matched to a gene. The data were produced by immunoSEQ multiplex PCR, yet TCRdb's version contains in-frame clones alone and is incomplete. This sample carries roughly 160,000 clones, approximately 80% of them seen once, and the ten largest clones take about an eighth. The table lists this clone with a count of one. This chain uses TRBV4-1 with TRBJ2-1; 9 positions match TRBD2. The receptor was isolated from a woman aged 55-69 years who had recovered from COVID-19. Material for sequencing was PBMCs or T cells enriched from blood (not recorded which). In DNA, the CDR3 is TGCGCCAGCAGTATCCTAGCGGGGCGCAACAATGAGCAGTTCTTC. Translated: CASSILAGRNNEQFF.